One sample yielded the 10 T cell receptor beta chains listed below, sequenced in a study of blood T cell repertoires in COVID-19. This table comes from immunoSEQ multiplex PCR, and its TCRdb copy is limited to in-frame clones, with some not included. The table records about 310,000 clones, approximately 90% of them present only once. The sample consisted of PBMCs or T cells enriched from blood (not recorded which). The receptors stem from a woman between 35 and 50 years old who had recovered from COVID-19.

The sample holds a few counts of this clone. The rearrangement joins TRBV30 to TRBJ2-5, with 10 positions matching TRBD2. This CDR3 spans 17 amino acids. Per the germline V gene, CDR1 is GTSNPN and CDR2 is SVGIG (reference sequence). Germline trimming cut 5 bases from V and 2 bases from J; bases unmatched to any gene: 14. CDR3 nucleotides: TGTGCCTGGGCAATAGCGGGGGGCTCAAGGGGGCAAGAGACCCAGTACTTC. Protein: CAWAIAGGSRGQETQYF.

This clone was detected only a few times. This chain connects TRBV10-3 to TRBJ2-7, with TRBD1 matching 8 bases. CDR3 size: 14 residues. The ends lost 4 bases at V and 1 base at J; junction bases unmatched: 3. The germline V gene has CDR1 ENHRY and CDR2 SYGVKD. The CDR3 region has the DNA TGTGCCATCAGTGGGACAGGGAGGTCCTACGAGCAGTACTTC. Translation gives CAISGTGRSYEQYF.

The chain employs TRBV11-3 and TRBJ2-5, with 11 nucleotides matching TRBD2. V lost 5 bases to trimming and J lost 2 bases; unmatched junction nucleotides: 4. This CDR3 is built from 15 residues. Germline V gives CDR1 SGHNT, CDR2 YENEEA. The CDR3 loop reads CASSHRTSGQETQYF. The CDR3 DNA reads as TGTGCCAGCAGCCATCGGACTAGCGGGCAAGAGACCCAGTACTTC.

This clone was picked up one time. The V and J genes are TRBV5-4 and TRBJ2-1; 8 bases map to TRBD1. Germline values: CDR1 SGHNT, CDR2 YYREEE (reference sequence). V gave up 4 bases and J gave up 9 bases; unmatched junction bases: 9. The CDR3 runs 14 residues. CDR3 loop: CASSPISGGGEQFF. In DNA, the CDR3 is TGTGCCAGCAGCCCCATATCAGGGGGCGGTGAGCAGTTCTTC.

This sequence joins TRBV3-1 (or the pseudogene TRBV3-2) and TRBJ1-2; 7 bases map to TRBD1. The V and J ends lost 4 bases and 3 bases, in that order; junction bases with no gene match: 8. From germline, CDR1 is LGHDT and CDR2 YNNKEL (reference sequence). The CDR3 has 15 residues. The CDR3 DNA reads TGTGCCAGCAGCCTAGACAGGGTAGGGGACTATGGCTACACCTTC. It specifies CASSLDRVGDYGYTF.

The chain is built from TRBV7-2 and TRBJ2-1; 12 positions match TRBD2. The CDR3 totals 15 residues. Germline CDR1 SGHTA, CDR2 FQGNSA. Trimming cost V 5 bases and J 8 bases; bases outside gene matches: 7. CDR3 DNA: TGTGCCAGCAGCCCTAGCGGGAGGGCTTCGTATGAGCAGTTCTTC. This translates into CASSPSGRASYEQFF.

The chain has TRBV7-8 and TRBJ2-7; TRBD2 is a possible D gene (5 bases). Trimming took 0 bases from V and 1 from J, leaving 10 bases between them. The CDR3 runs 15 residues. The germline V gene has CDR1 SGHVS and CDR2 FQNEAQ. CDR3 bases: TGTGCCAGCAGCTTAGCGGGCGAGGGTTCCTACGAGCAGTACTTC. Residues: CASSLAGEGSYEQYF.

The V gene is TRBV6-1, the J gene TRBJ2-3, with 10 bases that match TRBD2. Per the germline V gene, CDR1 is MNHNS and CDR2 is SASEGT. Trimming removed 1 base from V and 2 bases from J; junction bases left unmatched: 3. The CDR3 is made up of 16 amino acids. The CDR3 is CASSEGSGGATDTQYF. The CDR3 DNA is TGTGCCAGCAGTGAAGGCAGCGGGGGGGCCACAGATACGCAGTATTTT.

This clone has a handful of counts. V usage is TRBV4-3 and J usage is TRBJ2-5; the D gene is possibly TRBD2 (6 bases). This CDR3 has 15 amino acids. In germline, CDR1 is LGHNA, CDR2 YSLEER. V was clipped by 0 bases and J by 10 bases, with 18 bases between them. The CDR3 bases are TGCGCCAGCAGCCAAGAATACAAAGGGGTGGGAGGCCAGTACTTC. Amino acids: CASSQEYKGVGGQYF.

The chain recombines TRBV3-1 (or the pseudogene TRBV3-2) with TRBJ2-1; unclear D gene. Germline CDR1 and CDR2: LGHDT and YNNKEL (reference sequence). The CDR3 covers 14 residues. V lost 2 bases, J lost 9 bases, and 14 bases lay in between. The CDR3 is CASSQSRVWSEQFF. The CDR3 bases are TGTGCCAGCAGCCAATCCCGGGTGTGGAGTGAGCAGTTCTTC.